This TCR beta chain is drawn from a study of cytomegalovirus exposure and HLA in healthy donors. Study summary: Earlier findings included roughly 120 million unique TCR beta sequences obtained from about 180 million T cells. Study results and limitations: 15,000 to 20,000 TCR beta sequences were associated with HLA alleles at 0.05 false discovery rate in a later analysis. The study had only CMV serostatus as immune exposure information.

With 60 Vbeta and 13 Jbeta primers, the PCR was carried out. Generated by immunoSEQ multiplex PCR, the TCRdb table keeps only in-frame clones and is missing some. Found here are about 200,000 clones; the top ten clones hold 0.75% to 1%. On this clone itself: Its specificity is unknown.

The sequenced material came from PBMCs. The receptor was isolated from a woman aged 25-40 years in good health and CMV-seropositive.

This chain's CDR3 is CASSAAAGSSYNEQFF. CDR3 coding DNA: TGTGCCAGCAGCGCGGCGGCGGGAAGCTCCTACAATGAGCAGTTCTTC. This chain uses TRBV7-7 with TRBJ2-1; maybe TRBD2 (6 bases). The CDR3 sequence is 16 residues long. V lost 5 bases and J lost 0, with 14 bases in between. CDR1 and CDR2 (germline): SSHAT, FNYEAQ (reference sequence).